The 25 T cell receptor beta chains given below trace back to one sample, sequenced in a study of CD8 T cells in ankylosing spondylitis (dated by TCRdb to about 2017). The library was prepared using 5' RACE. Reads for this sample came from an Illumina HiSeq 2500. TCRdb ran its own pipeline on the public reads, namely fastp trimming at Q25 and MiXCR clone calling, and kept in-frame beta chains. Rows with a matching CDR3 protein are joined into one entry that keeps the most common DNA and genes. In all, the sample holds around 140,000 distinct CDR3 sequences, and more than 9.5% of those were seen once. The ten biggest clones cover around 4.3% of the sample. Sequencing input: blood, either unsorted or a sorted T cell fraction (not recorded which). All receptors derive from a female donor with ankylosing spondylitis or in good health (not recorded which).

The sample holds many counts of this clonotype. The chain combines TRBV3-1 with TRBJ2-5; D might be TRBD2 (6 bases). The CDR3 consists of 12 residues. Germline V CDR1 and CDR2: LGHDT, YNNKEL (reference sequence). V lost 4 bases and J lost 6, with 9 bases in between. The CDR3 DNA reads as TGTGCCAGCAGCCGGGGGGAGAAGACCCAGTACTTC. It encodes CASSRGEKTQYF.

This clonotype has at least ten counts. The CDR3 nucleotides read TGTGCCAGCAACTCCGGGACACAGACCCAGTACTTC. As protein: CASNSGTQTQYF. The chain carries TRBV12-3 or TRBV12-4 and TRBJ2-5, with D maybe TRBD1 (6 bases). Trimming removed 7 bases at V and 6 bases at J, with 12 bases between. The CDR3 covers 12 residues.

The CDR3 region is CASKGSRKGGYGYTF. CDR3 DNA sequence: TGTGCCAGCAAAGGGAGCCGGAAGGGAGGGTATGGCTACACCTTC. The chain is built from TRBV28 and TRBJ1-2; D is uncertain. This CDR3 comprises 15 residues. Germline V gene lookup returns CDR1 MDHEN and CDR2 SYDVKM. Trimming cost V 7 bases and J 5 bases, with 20 bases left between them.

The chain combines TRBV7-8 with TRBJ1-6, with 11 bases fitting TRBD1. From germline, CDR1 is SGHVS and CDR2 FQNEAQ. The CDR3 has 15 amino acids. Losses at the gene ends were 2 bases for V and 12 bases for J; bases not matched to a gene: 6. CDR3 loop: CASSLLGTGGGPLHF. DNA for the CDR3: TGTGCCAGCAGCTTACTCGGGACAGGGGGTGGACCCCTCCACTTT.

The chain joins TRBV10-1 to TRBJ2-1; D gene uncertain. V lost 0 bases and J lost 13, with 10 bases in between. This CDR3 has 12 residues. Germline CDR1 reads WNHNN; CDR2 reads SYGVQD (reference sequence). The CDR3: CASSESSRRQFF. The CDR3 bases are TGCGCCAGCAGTGAGTCCTCAAGAAGACAGTTCTTC.

The rearrangement links TRBV6-2 or TRBV6-3 to TRBJ1-2; D gene ambiguous. V lost 5 bases and J 4 bases, leaving 8 bases between the germline ends. The CDR3 has 12 amino acids. Germline V CDR1 and CDR2: MNHEY, SVGEGT. The CDR3 region is CASSKATYGYTF. The CDR3 DNA is TGTGCCAGCAGTAAGGCGACCTATGGCTACACCTTC.

There are a few counts of this clonotype. The chain uses TRBV7-8 and TRBJ2-5, with D possibly being TRBD2 (5 bases). V was trimmed by 3 bases and J by 5 bases, leaving 13 bases between them. This CDR3 has 14 residues. Germline CDR1 and CDR2: SGHVS and FQNEAQ. The CDR3 is CASSFRSGSETQYF. In nucleotides, the CDR3 is TGTGCCAGCAGCTTTAGGTCGGGGTCGGAGACCCAGTACTTC.

At least ten counts were recorded for this clonotype. The J gene is TRBJ1-1, the V gene TRBV12-5; D gene unclear. CDR3 length: 13 amino acids. From germline, CDR1 is LGHNT and CDR2 FRNRAP. V was pared by 3 bases and J by 8 bases, with 13 bases between. CDR3 amino acids: CASGLEEAKEAFF. The DNA of the CDR3 is TGTGCTAGTGGTTTAGAGGAGGCGAAAGAAGCTTTCTTT.

This clonotype occurred many times. The chain recombines TRBV5-1 with TRBJ1-2, with a possible D match to TRBD1 (5 bases). Per the germline V gene, CDR1 is SGHRS and CDR2 is YFSETQ. The CDR3 is made up of 14 amino acids. Trimming stripped 0 bases from V and 8 bases from J, with 14 bases between. As DNA, the CDR3 is TGCGCCAGCAGCTTGGTACCAGGGCAGCAAGGCTACACCTTC. Its protein product is CASSLVPGQQGYTF.

Of note for this clonotype: This clone may be a read error of a much larger clone one base away. The V gene is TRBV6-4, the J gene TRBJ2-1; D call uncertain. Germline loops: CDR1 MRHNA, CDR2 SNTAGT. The CDR3 is 12 amino acids. The CDR3 sequence: CASSVSGNEHFF. CDR3 DNA: TGTGCCAGCAGTGTAAGTGGCAATGAGCATTTCTTC.

The chain links TRBV12-3 or TRBV12-4 to TRBJ2-7; D is undetermined. The CDR3 covers 13 residues. V was cut by 6 bases and J by 6 bases, with 15 bases left in between. This CDR3 is CASSPYGFLEQYF. In DNA, the CDR3 is TGTGCCAGCAGCCCCTATGGGTTCCTCGAGCAGTACTTC.

The J gene is TRBJ2-2, the V gene TRBV20-1, with D perhaps given as TRBD1 or TRBD2 (5 bases each). There are 13 residues in the CDR3. The V gene's germline CDR1 is DFQATT and CDR2 SNEGSKA (reference sequence). Deletions cut 2 bases from V and 5 bases from J, with 9 bases between. The CDR3 reads CSARYGTTGELFF. The CDR3, as DNA: TGCAGTGCTAGATACGGGACGACCGGGGAGCTGTTTTTT.

The table lists this clonotype with many counts. V is TRBV5-1 and J is TRBJ2-7, with D unresolved. Looked up from germline, CDR1 is SGHRS and CDR2 is YFSETQ. The V end lost 1 base, the J end lost 4 bases, and 12 bases lay between the germline ends. The CDR3 has 14 residues. The CDR3 bases are TGCGCCAGCAGCTTGCTGCACCCTGGATACGAGCAGTACTTC. It yields the protein CASSLLHPGYEQYF.

This clonotype occurred a few times. This sequence joins TRBV29-1 and TRBJ2-1; 10 nucleotides align to TRBD2. Germline assignment: CDR1 SQVTM and CDR2 ANQGSEA. CDR3 length: 15 amino acids. With V trimmed by 4 bases and J by 8 bases, 11 bases remained unmatched. The CDR3 protein is CSVVSGRAPGDEQFF. CDR3 bases: TGCAGCGTTGTCAGCGGGAGGGCCCCAGGCGATGAGCAGTTCTTC.

This clonotype was seen repeatedly, ten times or more. The chain uses TRBV12-3 or TRBV12-4 and TRBJ2-7, with D perhaps matching TRBD1 (5 bases). Trimming shortened V by 4 bases and J by 4 bases, and 14 bases separated the two germline ends. The CDR3 extends over 14 amino acids. The CDR3 DNA sequence: TGTGCCAGCAGTTCAGGGATTTCGAAGTACGAGCAGTACTTC. Protein product: CASSSGISKYEQYF.

This clonotype was seen many times. The V and J genes are TRBV12-3 or TRBV12-4 and TRBJ1-4; D is perhaps TRBD1 (6 bases). Deletions cut 3 bases from V and 5 bases from J, with 13 bases between. The CDR3 covers 15 residues. CDR3: CASSFVNGGNEKLFF. CDR3 bases: TGTGCCAGCAGTTTTGTGAACGGGGGCAATGAAAAACTGTTTTTT.

This clonotype was seen repeatedly, ten times or more. The chain is built from TRBV29-1 and TRBJ2-4; no reliable D call. The CDR3 spans 11 residues. The ends were cut back, 1 base at V and 8 bases at J, with 6 bases in the middle. Germline loops: CDR1 SQVTM, CDR2 ANQGSEA. The CDR3 DNA follows: TGCAGCGTTGAAGGGGTGGACATTCAGTACTTC. It yields the protein CSVEGVDIQYF. The variable domain in full, with the rest retrieved from reference TRBV29-1 and TRBJ2-4, is SAVISQKPSRDICQRGTSLTIQCQVDSQVTMMFWYRQQPGQSLTLIATANQGSEATYESGFVIDKFPISRPNLTFSTLTVSNMSPEDSSIYLCSVEGVDIQYFGAGTRLSVL.

This clonotype was counted many times. V gene TRBV9 combines with J gene TRBJ2-3; D gene ambiguous. Germline V lookup: CDR1 SGDLS, CDR2 YYNGEE. The V and J ends lost 3 bases and 2 bases respectively, with 4 bases between them. This CDR3 has 12 residues. This CDR3 reads CASSEVTDTQYF. In DNA form, the CDR3 reads TGTGCCAGCAGCGAGGTCACAGATACGCAGTATTTT.

This clonotype has only one observation. V gene TRBV7-3 combines with J gene TRBJ2-2; D is perhaps TRBD2 (6 bases). Deletions cut 3 bases from V and 8 bases from J, with 16 bases between. The CDR3 has 15 residues. The V gene's germline CDR1 is SGHTA and CDR2 FQGTGA. CDR3 nucleotides: TGTGCCAGCAGCTTGGGACTTTCAGTTGCTGGGGAGCTGTTTTTT. Residues: CASSLGLSVAGELFF.

Of note for this clonotype: The junction differs from germline at one of its ends, possibly a read error. V and J are TRBV3-1 and TRBJ2-1, with D possibly called TRBD1 or TRBD2 (6 bases each). This CDR3 has 17 amino acids. CDR1 and CDR2 from the germline V gene are LGHDT and YNNKEL (reference sequence). The CDR3 DNA is TGTGCCAGCAGCCAAGTCAGCTCGACTAGGGGGAGGAATGCGCAGTTCTTC. Residues: CASSQVSSTRGRNAQFF.

This clonotype was observed many times. The chain uses TRBV29-1 and TRBJ1-4, with TRBD1 matching over 11 bases. Unmatched junction bases numbered 15, after V lost 6 bases and J lost 12 bases. CDR1 and CDR2 (germline): SQVTM, ANQGSEA. The CDR3 has 15 amino acids. DNA of the CDR3: TGCAGCGTAGCCCCTTCGGACAGGGGGCCGGGGGAACTGTTTTTT. This sequence encodes CSVAPSDRGPGELFF.

Written as DNA, the CDR3 is TGCGCCAGCACCACCGCTACCGGGACTAGCGGTGCCTACGAGCAGTACTTC. Its translation: CASTTATGTSGAYEQYF. This chain uses TRBV5-1 with TRBJ2-7; 11 positions match TRBD2. Germline lookup yields CDR1 SGHRS and CDR2 YFSETQ. CDR3 size: 17 residues. J gave up 2 bases and V 6 bases, and 13 bases lay outside the gene matches.

This clonotype was observed many times. This chain uses TRBV5-1 with TRBJ2-5; 8 bases align to TRBD1. The germline V gene encodes CDR1 SGHRS and CDR2 YFSETQ. The CDR3 has 14 amino acids. V shed 5 bases, J shed 1 base, and the junction held 4 bases outside the gene matches. The CDR3 DNA reads TGCGCCAGCAGACGGACAGGGAGCCAAGAGACCCAGTACTTC. Amino acids: CASRRTGSQETQYF.

In this sample, this clonotype turned up many times. The chain uses TRBV28 and TRBJ1-5; D ambiguous. V dropped 6 bases and J dropped 0 bases, with 12 bases sitting between them. The CDR3 loop spans 15 amino acids. The germline gives CDR1 MDHEN, CDR2 SYDVKM. This CDR3 is CASRGSSYSNQPQHF. The CDR3, as DNA: TGTGCCAGCAGGGGTTCCAGCTATAGCAATCAGCCCCAGCATTTT.

This clonotype showed up just a few times. The chain couples TRBV12-3 or TRBV12-4 to TRBJ1-2; 11 bases are a match to TRBD1. The CDR3 spans 17 residues. V shed 6 bases, J shed 1 base, and the junction held 10 bases outside the gene matches. Here the CDR3 DNA reads TGTGCCAGCAGCCTCTCCCGGACAGGGGGCGTTAACTATGGCTACACCTTC. Protein: CASSLSRTGGVNYGYTF.